The rows below give T cell receptor beta chains drawn from one sample of a study of blood T cell repertoires in COVID-19. Generated by immunoSEQ multiplex PCR, the TCRdb table keeps only in-frame clones and is missing some. The table shows around 100,000 clones, with 70% to 90% occurring only once. Sequenced sample: peripheral blood. The receptors shown here come from a man in his forties with acute or convalescent COVID-19. Each CDR3 is given with its conserved first and last residue. D genes are given only for firm matches. Part of the rows lack a size; the others show once, few, many or a class for expanded clones.

-	TRBV7-2	-	TRBJ1-2	CATLRGKGNYGYTF	TGTGCCACCCTCCGGGGGAAGGGTAACTATGGCTACACCTTC
-	TRBV15	TRBD1	TRBJ1-5	CATSRVQGSPNQPQHF	TGTGCCACCAGCAGGGTACAGGGGTCTCCAAATCAGCCCCAGCATTTT
-	TRBV18	-	TRBJ2-1	CASSPKGTYNEQFF	TGTGCCAGCTCACCAAAGGGGACCTACAATGAGCAGTTCTTC
few	TRBV27	-	TRBJ1-2	CASSLSLPGEGFGYTF	TGTGCCAGCAGTTTATCCCTCCCGGGGGAGGGGTTTGGCTACACCTTC
-	TRBV18	-	TRBJ2-1	CASSSIGTPYNEQFF	TGTGCCAGCTCATCGATCGGGACACCTTACAATGAGCAGTTCTTC
-	TRBV7-3	TRBD2	TRBJ2-2	CASSPRPIAGGRSGELFF	TGTGCCAGCAGCCCCCGACCGATAGCGGGAGGGCGGAGCGGGGAGCTGTTTTTT
-	TRBV19	TRBD2	TRBJ2-4	CASAGTSGKNIQYF	TGTGCCAGTGCCGGGACTAGCGGCAAAAACATTCAGTACTTC
-	TRBV7-2	-	TRBJ2-7	CASSSLYEQYF	TGTGCCAGCAGCTCCTTATACGAGCAGTACTTC
-	TRBV12-3/TRBV12-4	-	TRBJ2-3	CASSLGGDTQYF	TGTGCCAGCTCCTTAGGAGGAGATACGCAGTATTTT
-	TRBV20-1	TRBD2	TRBJ2-1	CRGTTYNEQFF	TGTCGCGGGACTACCTACAATGAGCAGTTCTTC
-	TRBV6-2/TRBV6-3	-	TRBJ2-5	CASSYGTLPPAQETQYF	TGTGCCAGCAGTTACGGGACTTTACCTCCGGCCCAAGAGACCCAGTACTTC
-	TRBV27	-	TRBJ2-7	CASSYGGGYEQYF	TGTGCCAGCAGTTACGGGGGTGGATACGAGCAGTACTTC
-	TRBV10-3	TRBD1	TRBJ1-5	CAISESDRGSNQPQHF	TGTGCCATCAGTGAGTCCGACAGGGGGAGTAATCAGCCCCAGCATTTT
once	TRBV18	-	TRBJ1-1	CASSGTTNTEAFF	TGTGCCAGCTCCGGGACAACGAACACTGAAGCTTTCTTT
few	TRBV27	TRBD2	TRBJ2-7	CASSIIIGLSGGIATEQYF	TGTGCCAGCAGTATAATTATCGGACTAAGCGGGGGGATTGCTACCGAGCAGTACTTC
-	TRBV11-2	-	TRBJ1-2	CASKDTSYGYTF	TGTGCCAGCAAAGACACCTCCTATGGCTACACCTTC
few	TRBV7-9	TRBD2	TRBJ2-3	CASSLQLAGGPDTQYF	TGTGCCAGCAGCCTCCAACTAGCGGGGGGGCCAGATACGCAGTATTTT
once	TRBV9	-	TRBJ2-5	CASSVELGSGQETQYF	TGTGCCAGCAGCGTAGAATTAGGTAGCGGCCAAGAGACCCAGTACTTC
-	TRBV6-2/TRBV6-3	-	TRBJ2-3	CASSALGATGTQYF	TGTGCCAGCAGCGCACTGGGGGCTACCGGTACGCAGTATTTT
-	TRBV7-2	TRBD2	TRBJ2-2	CASRGLAGGLNTGELFF	TGTGCCAGCAGGGGACTAGCGGGGGGGTTGAACACCGGGGAGCTGTTTTTT
-	TRBV11-2	-	TRBJ2-4	CASSLRRDLAKNIQYF	TGTGCCAGCAGCTTGCGGCGGGATCTAGCCAAAAACATTCAGTACTTC
once	TRBV7-3	TRBD1	TRBJ1-3	CASSTTGPGNTIYF	TGTGCCAGCAGCACGACAGGGCCCGGAAACACCATATATTTT
-	TRBV6-5	-	TRBJ2-7	CASSLRGGGYEQYF	TGTGCCAGCAGTTTAAGAGGAGGTGGGTACGAGCAGTACTTC
-	TRBV3-1/TRBV3-2	-	TRBJ2-3	CASSRSGPTDTQYF	TGTGCCAGCAGCCGAAGCGGGCCCACAGATACGCAGTATTTT
once	TRBV4-2	-	TRBJ1-1	CASSQDYQKRNTEAFF	TGTGCCAGCAGCCAAGATTATCAGAAGCGCAACACTGAAGCTTTCTTT
few	TRBV18	TRBD1	TRBJ1-5	CASSLYTDRVNQPQHF	TGTGCCAGCTCTTTATACACGGACAGGGTCAATCAGCCCCAGCATTTT
-	TRBV5-1	TRBD2	TRBJ2-1	CASSLLVSGGPVSQFF	TGCGCCAGCAGCTTACTCGTGTCGGGAGGGCCGGTGTCGCAGTTCTTC
-	TRBV29-1	-	TRBJ2-1	CSGSGRRGYNEQFF	TGCAGCGGTTCAGGCCGCCGTGGCTACAATGAGCAGTTCTTC
-	TRBV2	-	TRBJ2-5	CASSEEGATQYF	TGTGCCAGCAGTGAGGAGGGTGCGACCCAGTACTTC
-	TRBV7-2	-	TRBJ2-1	CASSLYRTNEQFF	TGTGCCAGCAGCTTGTACAGGACCAATGAGCAGTTCTTC
-	TRBV6-5	-	TRBJ1-6	CASSLKPPTPLHF	TGTGCCAGCAGTCTAAAACCCCCTACACCCCTCCACTTT
-	TRBV30	TRBD2	TRBJ2-1	CAWRTSAYYNEQFF	TGTGCCTGGAGGACTAGCGCTTACTACAATGAGCAGTTCTTC
-	TRBV12-3/TRBV12-4	-	TRBJ1-6	CASNKIGPLHF	TGTGCCAGCAACAAGATCGGGCCCCTCCACTTT
once	TRBV5-4	TRBD2	TRBJ2-2	CASSAVAGGFNGELFF	TGTGCCAGCAGCGCAGTAGCGGGAGGCTTTAACGGGGAGCTGTTTTTT
-	TRBV18	TRBD2	TRBJ2-3	CASSPGGTPTDTQYF	TGTGCCAGCTCACCGGGGGGGACCCCCACAGATACGCAGTATTTT
-	TRBV4-3	TRBD2	TRBJ2-5	CASSQDYGGGPYWETQYF	TGCGCCAGCAGCCAAGATTACGGGGGGGGGCCGTACTGGGAGACCCAGTACTTC
-	TRBV2	TRBD1	TRBJ1-2	CASSGTGTHNYGYTF	TGTGCCAGCTCCGGGACAGGGACCCATAACTATGGCTACACCTTC
-	TRBV18	-	TRBJ2-5	CASSPVSGTQYF	TGTGCCAGCTCACCTGTCTCGGGGACCCAGTACTTC
once	TRBV14	-	TRBJ1-1	CASSQGGNTEAFF	TGTGCCAGCAGCCAAGGCGGTAACACTGAAGCTTTCTTT
-	TRBV11-2	-	TRBJ2-1	CASSSWGSGTYNEQFF	TGTGCCAGCAGCTCCTGGGGTAGCGGTACTTACAATGAGCAGTTCTTC
few	TRBV5-6	TRBD1	TRBJ2-7	CASSSWDRVLNEQYF	TGTGCCAGCAGCTCCTGGGACAGGGTTCTGAACGAGCAGTACTTC
-	TRBV4-1	-	TRBJ1-1	CASSHPGGGPPLF	TGCGCCAGCAGCCATCCCGGGGGGGGTCCCCCTCTCTTT
once	TRBV3-1/TRBV3-2	TRBD2	TRBJ2-1	CASSQEPAGTYNEQFF	TGTGCCAGCAGCCAAGAACCAGCGGGAACCTACAATGAGCAGTTCTTC
-	TRBV18	-	TRBJ1-2	CASSPLADYGYTF	TGTGCCAGCTCACCACTGGCAGATTATGGCTACACCTTC